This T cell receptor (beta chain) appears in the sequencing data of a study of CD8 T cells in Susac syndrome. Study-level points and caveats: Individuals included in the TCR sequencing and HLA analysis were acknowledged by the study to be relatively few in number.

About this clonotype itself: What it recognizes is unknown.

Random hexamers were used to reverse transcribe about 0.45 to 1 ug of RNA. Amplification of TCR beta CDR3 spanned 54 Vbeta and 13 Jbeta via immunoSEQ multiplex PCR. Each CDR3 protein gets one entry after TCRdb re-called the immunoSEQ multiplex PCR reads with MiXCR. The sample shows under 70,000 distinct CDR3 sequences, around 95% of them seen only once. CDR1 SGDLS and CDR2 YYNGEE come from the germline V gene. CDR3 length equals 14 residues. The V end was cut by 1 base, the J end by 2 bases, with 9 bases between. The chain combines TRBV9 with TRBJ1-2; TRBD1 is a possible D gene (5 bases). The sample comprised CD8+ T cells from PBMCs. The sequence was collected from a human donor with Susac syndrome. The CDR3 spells CASSVRQGNYGYTF. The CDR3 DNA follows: TGTGCCAGCAGCGTAAGGCAGGGCAACTATGGCTACACCTTC.